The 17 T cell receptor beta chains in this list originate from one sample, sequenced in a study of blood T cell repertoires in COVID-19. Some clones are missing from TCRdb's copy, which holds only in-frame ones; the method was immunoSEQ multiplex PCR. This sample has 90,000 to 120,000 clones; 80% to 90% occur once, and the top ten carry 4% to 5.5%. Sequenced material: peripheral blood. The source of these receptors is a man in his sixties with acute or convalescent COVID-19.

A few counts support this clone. The chain's CDR3 is CASSIAGRKTYEQYF. Written as DNA, the CDR3 is TGTGCCAGTAGTATTGCGGGCAGGAAAACCTACGAGCAGTACTTC. The rearrangement uses TRBV19 and TRBJ2-7, with D possibly matching TRBD2 (5 bases). The CDR3 extends over 15 amino acids. From germline, CDR1 is LNHDA and CDR2 SQIVND (reference sequence). Trimming pared 3 bases from V and 2 bases from J, leaving 14 bases between.

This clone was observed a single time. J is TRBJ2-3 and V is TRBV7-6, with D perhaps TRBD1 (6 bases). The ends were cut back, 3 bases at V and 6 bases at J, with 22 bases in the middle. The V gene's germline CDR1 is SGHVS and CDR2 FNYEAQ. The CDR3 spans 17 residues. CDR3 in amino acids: CASSLDQGLQRFDTQYF. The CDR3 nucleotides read TGTGCCAGCAGCTTGGACCAGGGGCTCCAGCGTTTTGATACGCAGTATTTT.

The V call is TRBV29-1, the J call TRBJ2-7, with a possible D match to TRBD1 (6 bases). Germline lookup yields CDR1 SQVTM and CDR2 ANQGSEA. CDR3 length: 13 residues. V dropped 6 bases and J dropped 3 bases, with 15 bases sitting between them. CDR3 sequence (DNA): TGCAGCGTCCTAGGGGACATCCACTACGAGCAGTACTTC. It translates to CSVLGDIHYEQYF.

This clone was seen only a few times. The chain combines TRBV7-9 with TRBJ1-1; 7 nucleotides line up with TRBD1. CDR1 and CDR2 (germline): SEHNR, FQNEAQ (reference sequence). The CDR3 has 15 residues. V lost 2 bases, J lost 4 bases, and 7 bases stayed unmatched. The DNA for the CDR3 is TGTGCCAGCAGCTTAAAGGGGGCTGGGGGCACTGAAGCTTTCTTT. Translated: CASSLKGAGGTEAFF.

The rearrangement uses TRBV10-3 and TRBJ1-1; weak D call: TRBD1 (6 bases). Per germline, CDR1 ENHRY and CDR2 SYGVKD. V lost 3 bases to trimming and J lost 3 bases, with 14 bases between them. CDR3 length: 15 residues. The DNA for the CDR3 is TGTGCCATCAGTGAAGTAGGGGAGGGGGACACTGAAGCTTTCTTT. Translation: CAISEVGEGDTEAFF.

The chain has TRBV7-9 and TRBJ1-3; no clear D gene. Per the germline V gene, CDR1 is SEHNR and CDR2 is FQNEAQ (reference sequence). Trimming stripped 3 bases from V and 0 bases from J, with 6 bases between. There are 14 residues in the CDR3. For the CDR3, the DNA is TGTGCCAGCAGCTTTGGCGGCTCTGGAAACACCATATATTTT. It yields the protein CASSFGGSGNTIYF. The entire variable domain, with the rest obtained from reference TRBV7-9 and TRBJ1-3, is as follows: DTGVSQNPRHKITKRGQNVTFRCDPISEHNRLYWYRQTLGQGPEFLTYFQNEAQLEKSRLLSDRFSAERPKGSFSTLEIQRTEQGDSAMYLCASSFGGSGNTIYFGEGSWLTVV.

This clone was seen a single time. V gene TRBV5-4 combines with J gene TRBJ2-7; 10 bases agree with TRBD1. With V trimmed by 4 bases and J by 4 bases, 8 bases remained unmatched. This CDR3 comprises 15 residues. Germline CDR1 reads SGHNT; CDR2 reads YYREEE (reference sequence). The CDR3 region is CASSGPGQGIYEQYF. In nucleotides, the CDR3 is TGTGCCAGCAGCGGACCGGGACAGGGGATTTACGAGCAGTACTTC. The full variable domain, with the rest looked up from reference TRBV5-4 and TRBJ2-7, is ETGVTQSPTHLIKTRGQQVTLRCSSQSGHNTVSWYQQALGQGPQFIFQYYREEENGRGNFPPRFSGLQFPNYSSELNVNALELDDSALYLCASSGPGQGIYEQYFGPGTRLTVT.

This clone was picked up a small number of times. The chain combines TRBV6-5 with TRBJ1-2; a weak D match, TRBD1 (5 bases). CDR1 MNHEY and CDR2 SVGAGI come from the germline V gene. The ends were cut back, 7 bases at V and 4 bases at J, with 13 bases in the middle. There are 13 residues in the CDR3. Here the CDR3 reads CASIPRVSYGYTF. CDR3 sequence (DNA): TGTGCCAGCATCCCCAGGGTCAGCTATGGCTACACCTTC.

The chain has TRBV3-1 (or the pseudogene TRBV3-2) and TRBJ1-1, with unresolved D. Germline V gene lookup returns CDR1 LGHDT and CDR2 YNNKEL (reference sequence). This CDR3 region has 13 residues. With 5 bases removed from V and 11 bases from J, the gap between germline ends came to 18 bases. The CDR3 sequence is CASSSWAAGEAFF. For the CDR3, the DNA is TGTGCCAGCAGCTCTTGGGCTGCCGGGGAGGCTTTCTTT.

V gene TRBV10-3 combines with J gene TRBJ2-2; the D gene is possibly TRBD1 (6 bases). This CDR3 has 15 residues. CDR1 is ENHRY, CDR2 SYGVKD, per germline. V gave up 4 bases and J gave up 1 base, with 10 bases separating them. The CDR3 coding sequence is TGTGCCATCAGTGCCGGGACACAGAACACCGGGGAGCTGTTTTTT. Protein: CAISAGTQNTGELFF.

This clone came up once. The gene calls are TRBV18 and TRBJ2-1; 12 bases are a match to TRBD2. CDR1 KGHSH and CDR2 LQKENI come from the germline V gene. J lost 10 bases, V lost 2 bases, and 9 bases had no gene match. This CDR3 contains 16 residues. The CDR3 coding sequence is TGTGCCAGCTCACCAAAGTCGGCTAGCGGGGGGGAGGAGCAGTTCTTC. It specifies CASSPKSASGGEEQFF.

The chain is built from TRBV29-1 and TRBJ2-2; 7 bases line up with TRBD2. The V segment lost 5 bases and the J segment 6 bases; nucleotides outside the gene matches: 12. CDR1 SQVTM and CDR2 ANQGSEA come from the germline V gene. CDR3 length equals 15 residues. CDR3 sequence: CSVSGGSGGAGELFF. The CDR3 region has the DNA TGCAGCGTTTCGGGGGGATCAGGAGGGGCCGGGGAGCTGTTTTTT.

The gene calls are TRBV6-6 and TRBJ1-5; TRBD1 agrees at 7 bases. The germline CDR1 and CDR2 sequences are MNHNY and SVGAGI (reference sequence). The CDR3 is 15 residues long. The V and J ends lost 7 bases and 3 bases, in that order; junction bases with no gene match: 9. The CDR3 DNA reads TGTGCCAGCACCCAGGGGACAGCCCCCAATCAGCCCCAGCATTTT. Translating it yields CASTQGTAPNQPQHF.

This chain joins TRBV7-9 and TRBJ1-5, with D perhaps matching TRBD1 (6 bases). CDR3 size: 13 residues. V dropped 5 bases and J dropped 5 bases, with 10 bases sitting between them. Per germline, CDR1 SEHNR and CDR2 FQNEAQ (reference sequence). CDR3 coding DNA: TGTGCCAGCAGCAATAGGGGGTATCAGCCCCAGCATTTT. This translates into CASSNRGYQPQHF.

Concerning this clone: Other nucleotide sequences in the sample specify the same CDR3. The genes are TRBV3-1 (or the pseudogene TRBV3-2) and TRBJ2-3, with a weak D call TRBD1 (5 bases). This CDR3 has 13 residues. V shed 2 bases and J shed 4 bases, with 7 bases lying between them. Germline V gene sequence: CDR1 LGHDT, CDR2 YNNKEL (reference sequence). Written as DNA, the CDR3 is TGTGCCAGCAGCCAAAGGGGCCCAGATACGCAGTATTTT. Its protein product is CASSQRGPDTQYF.

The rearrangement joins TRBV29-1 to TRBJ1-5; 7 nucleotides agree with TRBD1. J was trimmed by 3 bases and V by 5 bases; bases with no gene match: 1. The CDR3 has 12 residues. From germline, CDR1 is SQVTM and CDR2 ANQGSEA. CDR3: CSVQGDNQPQHF. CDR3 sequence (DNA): TGCAGCGTTCAGGGGGACAATCAGCCCCAGCATTTT.

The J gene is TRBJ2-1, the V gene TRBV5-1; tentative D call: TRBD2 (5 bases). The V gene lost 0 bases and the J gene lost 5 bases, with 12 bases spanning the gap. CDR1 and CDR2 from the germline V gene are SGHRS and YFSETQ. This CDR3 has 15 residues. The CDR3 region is CASSLEGSHNNEQFF. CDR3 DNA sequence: TGCGCCAGCAGCTTGGAAGGGAGCCATAACAATGAGCAGTTCTTC.